The present T cell receptor beta chain was sequenced within a study of beta chain features in type 1 diabetes. Study summary: No age, gender or cell yield differences were seen between patients and healthy donors. The study's findings and limits: The naive, central memory and Treg TCRB repertoires showed an apparent similarity that was greater among patients than among healthy donors. Shortening of TCRB CDR3s, moderate but significant, appeared in all four CD4+ subsets of Type 1 diabetes patients.

There was one heparinised blood draw per donor, averaging roughly 120 mL. Sorting gave populations that all exceeded 95% purity. This clone was detected a few times. The antigen remains undetermined. TCRB transcripts that were expressed got sequenced, as all of the isolated RNA had been reverse transcribed. The repertoire was sequenced with immunoSEQ multiplex PCR; TCRdb's copy has only in-frame clones and lacks some. The sample contains about 280,000 clones, over 12% of which appear only once. Germline CDR1 SGDLS, CDR2 YYNGEE. The CDR3 is made up of 15 amino acids. The V and J ends lost 4 bases and 7 bases, in that order; junction bases with no gene match: 10.

The chain recombines TRBV9 with TRBJ1-4; 7 bases are a match to TRBD1. Sequencing used naive CD4+ T cells from blood. This TCR was sampled from a man younger than 35 with type 1 diabetes. CDR3 in amino acids: CASSPRGAGSEKLFF. CDR3 bases: TGTGCCAGCAGCCCCAGGGGGGCAGGGAGTGAAAAACTGTTTTTT.